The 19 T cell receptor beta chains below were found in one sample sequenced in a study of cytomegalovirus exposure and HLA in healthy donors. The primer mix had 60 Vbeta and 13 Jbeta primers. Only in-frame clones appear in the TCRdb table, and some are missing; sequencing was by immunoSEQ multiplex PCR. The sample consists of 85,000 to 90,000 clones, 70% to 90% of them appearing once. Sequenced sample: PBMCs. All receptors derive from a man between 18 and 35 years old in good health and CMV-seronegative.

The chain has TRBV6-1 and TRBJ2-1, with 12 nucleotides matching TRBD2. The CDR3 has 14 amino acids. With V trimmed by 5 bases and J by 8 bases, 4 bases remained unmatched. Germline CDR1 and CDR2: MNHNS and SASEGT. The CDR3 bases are TGTGCCAGCAGTAGGACTAGCGGGATTTATGAGCAGTTCTTC. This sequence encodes CASSRTSGIYEQFF.

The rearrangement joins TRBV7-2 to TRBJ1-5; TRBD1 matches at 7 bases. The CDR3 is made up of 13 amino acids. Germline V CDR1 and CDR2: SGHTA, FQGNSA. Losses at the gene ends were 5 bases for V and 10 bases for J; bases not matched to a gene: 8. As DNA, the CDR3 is TGTGCCAGCAGCCCAGACAGGGTCGACCCCCAGCATTTT. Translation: CASSPDRVDPQHF.

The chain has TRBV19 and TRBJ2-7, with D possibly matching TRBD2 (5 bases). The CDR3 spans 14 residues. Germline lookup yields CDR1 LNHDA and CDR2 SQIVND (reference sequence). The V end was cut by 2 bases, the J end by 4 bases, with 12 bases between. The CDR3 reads CASSIIRGSYEQYF. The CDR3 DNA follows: TGTGCCAGTAGTATAATCCGGGGATCGTACGAGCAGTACTTC.

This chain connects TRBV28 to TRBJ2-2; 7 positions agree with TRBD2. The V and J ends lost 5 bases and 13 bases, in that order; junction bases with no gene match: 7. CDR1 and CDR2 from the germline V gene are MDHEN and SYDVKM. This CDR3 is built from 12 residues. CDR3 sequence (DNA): TGTGCCAGCAGTCTAGGACTAGGCGGGCTGTTTTTT. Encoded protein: CASSLGLGGLFF.

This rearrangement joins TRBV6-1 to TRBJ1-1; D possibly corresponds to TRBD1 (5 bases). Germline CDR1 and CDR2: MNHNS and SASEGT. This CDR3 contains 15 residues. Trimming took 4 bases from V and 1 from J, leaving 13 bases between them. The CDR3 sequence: CASSVVHRGNTEAFF. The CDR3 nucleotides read TGTGCCAGCAGTGTGGTCCATAGGGGGAACACTGAAGCTTTCTTT.

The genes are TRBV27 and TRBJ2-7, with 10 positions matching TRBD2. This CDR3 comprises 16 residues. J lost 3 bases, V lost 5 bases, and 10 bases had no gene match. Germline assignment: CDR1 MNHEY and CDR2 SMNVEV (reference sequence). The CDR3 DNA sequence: TGTGCCAGCAGTCGAGCTAGCGGGAGTACTCTCTACGAGCAGTACTTC. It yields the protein CASSRASGSTLYEQYF.

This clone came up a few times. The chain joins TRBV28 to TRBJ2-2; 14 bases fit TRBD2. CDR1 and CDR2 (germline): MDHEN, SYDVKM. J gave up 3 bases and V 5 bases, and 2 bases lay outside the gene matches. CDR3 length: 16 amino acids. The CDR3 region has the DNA TGTGCCAGCAGTCCGGGACTAGCGGGAGACACCGGGGAGCTGTTTTTT. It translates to CASSPGLAGDTGELFF.

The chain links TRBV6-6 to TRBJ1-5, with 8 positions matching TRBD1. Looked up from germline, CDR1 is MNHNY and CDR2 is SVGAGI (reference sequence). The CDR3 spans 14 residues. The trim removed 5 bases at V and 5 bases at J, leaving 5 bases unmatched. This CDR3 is CASSPGQADQPQHF. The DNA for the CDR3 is TGTGCCAGCAGTCCGGGACAGGCCGATCAGCCCCAGCATTTT.

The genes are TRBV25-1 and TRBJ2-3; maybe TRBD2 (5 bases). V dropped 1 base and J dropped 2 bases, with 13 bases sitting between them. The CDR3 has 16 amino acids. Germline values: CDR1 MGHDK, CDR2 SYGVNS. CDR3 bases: TGTGCCAGCAGTGAATTGAGTAGAGGGTACACAGATACGCAGTATTTT. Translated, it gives CASSELSRGYTDTQYF.

In DNA, the CDR3 is TGTGCCAGCAGCGACAGAGTCTATGGCTACACCTTC. Its translation is CASSDRVYGYTF. The chain couples TRBV9 to TRBJ1-2; D is uncertain. Germline V gene sequence: CDR1 SGDLS, CDR2 YYNGEE. The CDR3 covers 12 residues. The V and J ends lost 3 bases and 4 bases respectively, with 7 bases between them.

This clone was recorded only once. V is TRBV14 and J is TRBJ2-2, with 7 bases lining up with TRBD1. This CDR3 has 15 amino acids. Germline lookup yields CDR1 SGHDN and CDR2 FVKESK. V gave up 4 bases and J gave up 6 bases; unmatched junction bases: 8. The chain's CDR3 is CASSPRYRGSGELFF. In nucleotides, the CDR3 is TGTGCCAGCAGCCCGCGATACAGGGGTTCCGGGGAGCTGTTTTTT.

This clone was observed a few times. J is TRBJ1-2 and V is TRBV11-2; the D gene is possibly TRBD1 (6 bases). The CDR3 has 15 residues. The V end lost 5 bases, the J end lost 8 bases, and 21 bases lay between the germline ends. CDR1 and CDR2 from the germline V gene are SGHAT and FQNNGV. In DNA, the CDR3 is TGTGCCAGCAGCCTCCTGGGACAAGGAGTGGGGGGCTACACCTTC. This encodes CASSLLGQGVGGYTF.

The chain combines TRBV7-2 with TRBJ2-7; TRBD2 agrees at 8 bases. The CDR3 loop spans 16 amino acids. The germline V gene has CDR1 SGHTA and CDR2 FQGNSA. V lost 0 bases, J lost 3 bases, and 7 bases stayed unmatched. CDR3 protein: CASSLASSGIYYEQYF. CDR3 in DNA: TGTGCCAGCAGCTTAGCCAGTAGCGGGATCTACTACGAGCAGTACTTC.

The chain's CDR3 is CASSIRTGSFSYEQYF. The CDR3 nucleotides are TGTGCCAGCAGCATAAGGACAGGGAGTTTCTCCTACGAGCAGTACTTC. V gene TRBV5-8 combines with J gene TRBJ2-5; 8 nucleotides align to TRBD1. The J call may be mistaken, given a closer DNA end match to TRBJ2-7. CDR1 SGHTS and CDR2 YDEGEE come from the germline V gene. This CDR3 comprises 16 residues.

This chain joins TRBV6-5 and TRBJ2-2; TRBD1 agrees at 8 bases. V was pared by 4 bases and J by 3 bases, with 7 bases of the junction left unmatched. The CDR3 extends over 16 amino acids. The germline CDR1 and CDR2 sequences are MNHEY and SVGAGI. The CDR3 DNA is TGTGCCAGCAGTTCCCCGGGGACAGGATACACCGGGGAGCTGTTTTTT. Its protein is CASSSPGTGYTGELFF.

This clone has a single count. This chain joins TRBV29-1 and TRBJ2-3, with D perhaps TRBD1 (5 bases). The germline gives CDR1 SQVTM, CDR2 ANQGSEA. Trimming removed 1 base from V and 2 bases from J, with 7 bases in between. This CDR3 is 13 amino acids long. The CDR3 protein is CSVEVGATDTQYF. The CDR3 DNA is TGCAGCGTTGAAGTAGGGGCCACAGATACGCAGTATTTT.

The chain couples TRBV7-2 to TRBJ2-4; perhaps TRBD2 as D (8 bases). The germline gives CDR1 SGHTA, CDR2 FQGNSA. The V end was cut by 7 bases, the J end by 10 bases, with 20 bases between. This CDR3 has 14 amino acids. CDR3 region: CASIREGQRGIQYF. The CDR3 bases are TGTGCCAGCATCCGAGAGGGACAGCGGGGGATTCAGTACTTC.

In DNA form, the CDR3 reads TGTGCCAGTAGTATAGAGAGAATGGGACAGGGGGACTACTACGAGCAGTACTTC. The encoded protein is CASSIERMGQGDYYEQYF. The chain recombines TRBV19 with TRBJ2-7, with 11 bases aligning to TRBD1. The CDR3 covers 18 residues. J lost 3 bases, V lost 0 bases, and 10 bases had no gene match. CDR1 and CDR2 from the germline V gene are LNHDA and SQIVND (reference sequence).

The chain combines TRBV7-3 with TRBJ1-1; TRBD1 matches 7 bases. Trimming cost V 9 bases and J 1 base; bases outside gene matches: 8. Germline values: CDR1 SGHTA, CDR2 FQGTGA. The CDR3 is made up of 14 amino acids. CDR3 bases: TGTGCCAGTAAACCGGGACAGCAGAACACTGAAGCTTTCTTT. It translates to CASKPGQQNTEAFF.